This T cell receptor (beta chain) was captured by sequencing in a study of blood T cells in healthy people across ages. Background on the study: Template switching captured about one barcoded beta molecule per two T cells.

Per sample, no less than 6 micrograms of total RNA were extracted. Next came a second PCR, run for about 7 to 12 cycles, which used a sample-barcoded 5' primer along with a J-beta primer mix. From the 5' RACE reads, TCRdb called clonotypes with MiXCR, one entry per CDR3 protein. The profile shows some 900,000 distinct CDR3 sequences, 48% of them singletons. Study-level points and caveats: Aged donors had fewer naive CD4+ cells and lower diversity than long-lived donors. Lack of knowledge of donor CMV status possibly confounded expanded clonotype changes.

Per the germline V gene, CDR1 is MNHNY and CDR2 is SVGAGI (reference sequence). The CDR3 is 15 amino acids. Unmatched junction bases numbered 8, after V lost 0 bases and J lost 13 bases. The sample holds one count of this clonotype. The antigen is unknown. The sample comprised blood. The origin of this receptor is a man in his thirties or forties in good health. The chain employs TRBV6-6 and TRBJ2-4; the match to TRBD1 covers 11 bases. CDR3: CASSYSGQGAWEQYF. CDR3 DNA sequence: TGTGCCAGCAGTTACTCAGGACAGGGGGCGTGGGAGCAGTACTTC.